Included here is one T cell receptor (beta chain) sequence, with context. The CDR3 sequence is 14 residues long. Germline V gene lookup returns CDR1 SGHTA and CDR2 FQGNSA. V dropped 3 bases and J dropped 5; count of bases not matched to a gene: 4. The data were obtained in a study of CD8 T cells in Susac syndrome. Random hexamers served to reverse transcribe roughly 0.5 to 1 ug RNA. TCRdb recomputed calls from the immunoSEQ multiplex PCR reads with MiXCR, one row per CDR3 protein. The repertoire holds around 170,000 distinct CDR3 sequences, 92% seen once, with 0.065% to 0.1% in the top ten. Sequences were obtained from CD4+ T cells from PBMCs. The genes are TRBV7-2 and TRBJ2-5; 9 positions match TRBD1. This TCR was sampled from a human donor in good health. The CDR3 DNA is TGTGCCAGCAGCTTTCAGACAGGGGGGGAGACCCAGTACTTC. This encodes CASSFQTGGETQYF.